This T cell receptor beta chain was captured in a study of blood T cell repertoires in COVID-19. Whole-study context: The United States, Italy and Spain supplied acute and convalescent COVID-19 samples.

Living in about 25 US areas, the participants were between roughly 18 and 90 years of age. Clinical history as reported by participants underpinned cohort assignment. Profiling relied on immunoSEQ multiplex PCR, and the TCRdb table lists in-frame clones only, not all of them. The profile shows roughly 280,000 clones, about 87% of them singletons. This CDR3 contains 14 residues. Per germline, CDR1 SGHAT and CDR2 FQNNGV. Trimming took 5 bases from V and 6 from J, leaving 16 bases between them. This sequence originates from a woman aged 45 to 65 who had recovered from COVID-19. The chain couples TRBV11-2 to TRBJ1-2; possibly TRBD1 for D (6 bases). Sequencing used PBMCs or T cells enriched from blood (not recorded which). CDR3 sequence reads: CASSPRGYGDGYTF. The CDR3 nucleotides read TGTGCCAGCAGCCCAAGGGGGTACGGAGATGGCTACACCTTC.